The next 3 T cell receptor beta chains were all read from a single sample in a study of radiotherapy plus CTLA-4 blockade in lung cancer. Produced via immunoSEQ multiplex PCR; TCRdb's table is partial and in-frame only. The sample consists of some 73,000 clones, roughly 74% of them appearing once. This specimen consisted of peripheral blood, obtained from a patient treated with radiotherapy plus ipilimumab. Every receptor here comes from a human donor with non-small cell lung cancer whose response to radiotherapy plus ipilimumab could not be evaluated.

CDR3 coding DNA: TGTGCCAGCTCACCCACGTCCGGGGGGGTTGCCTACAATGAGCAGTTCTTC. Its translation: CASSPTSGGVAYNEQFF. The V call is TRBV18, the J call TRBJ2-1; 8 positions match TRBD2. V was clipped by 3 bases and J by 2 bases; unmatched bases: 9. This CDR3 has 17 amino acids. Germline CDR1 reads KGHSH; CDR2 reads LQKENI.

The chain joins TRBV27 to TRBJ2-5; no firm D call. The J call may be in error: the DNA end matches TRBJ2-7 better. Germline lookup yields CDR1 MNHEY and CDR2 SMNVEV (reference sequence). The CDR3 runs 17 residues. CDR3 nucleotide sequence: TGTGCCAGCAGTTTATCGTTCCCCCGTCTTTCAGGTCACGAGCAGTACTTC. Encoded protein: CASSLSFPRLSGHEQYF.

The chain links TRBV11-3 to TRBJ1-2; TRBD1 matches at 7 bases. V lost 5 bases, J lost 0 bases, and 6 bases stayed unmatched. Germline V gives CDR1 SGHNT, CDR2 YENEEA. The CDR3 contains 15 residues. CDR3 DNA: TGTGCCAGCAGCGTAGGACAGGTTGCTAACTATGGCTACACCTTC. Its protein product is CASSVGQVANYGYTF.